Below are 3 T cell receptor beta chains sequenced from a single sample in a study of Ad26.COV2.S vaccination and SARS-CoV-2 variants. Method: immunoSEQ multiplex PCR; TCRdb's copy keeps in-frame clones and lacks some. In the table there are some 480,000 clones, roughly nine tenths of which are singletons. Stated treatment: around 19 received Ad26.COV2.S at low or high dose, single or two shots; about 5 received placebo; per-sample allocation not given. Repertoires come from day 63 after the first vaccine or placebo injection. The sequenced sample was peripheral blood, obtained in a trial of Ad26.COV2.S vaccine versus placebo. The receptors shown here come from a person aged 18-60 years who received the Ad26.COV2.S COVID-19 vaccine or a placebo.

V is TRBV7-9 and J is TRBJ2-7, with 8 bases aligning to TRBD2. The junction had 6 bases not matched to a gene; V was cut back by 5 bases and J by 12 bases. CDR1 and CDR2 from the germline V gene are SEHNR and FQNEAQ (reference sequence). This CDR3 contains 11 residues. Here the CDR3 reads CASSPGLALYF. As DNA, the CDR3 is TGTGCCAGCAGCCCTGGACTAGCTCTGTACTTC.

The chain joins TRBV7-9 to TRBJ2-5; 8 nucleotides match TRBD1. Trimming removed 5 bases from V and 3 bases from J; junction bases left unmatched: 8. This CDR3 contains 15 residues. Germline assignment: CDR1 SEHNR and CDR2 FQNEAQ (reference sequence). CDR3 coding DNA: TGTGCCAGCAGCGTAGATACAGGGGGTAAAGAGACCCAGTACTTC. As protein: CASSVDTGGKETQYF.

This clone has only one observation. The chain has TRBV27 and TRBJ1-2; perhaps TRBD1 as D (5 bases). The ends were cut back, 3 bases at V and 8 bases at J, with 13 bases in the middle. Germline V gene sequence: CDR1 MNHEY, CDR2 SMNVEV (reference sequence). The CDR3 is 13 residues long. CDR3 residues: CASSFRESGGYTF. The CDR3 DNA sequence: TGTGCCAGCAGTTTCAGGGAGAGCGGAGGCTACACCTTC.